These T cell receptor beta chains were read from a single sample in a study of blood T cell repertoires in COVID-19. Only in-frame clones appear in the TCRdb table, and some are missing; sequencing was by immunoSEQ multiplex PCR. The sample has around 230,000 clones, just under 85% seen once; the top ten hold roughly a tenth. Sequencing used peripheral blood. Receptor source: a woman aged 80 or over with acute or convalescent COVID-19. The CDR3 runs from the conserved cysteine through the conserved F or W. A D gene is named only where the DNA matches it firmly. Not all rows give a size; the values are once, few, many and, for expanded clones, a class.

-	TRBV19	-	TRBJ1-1	CASSIGGNTEAFF	TGTGCCAGTAGTATAGGAGGGAACACTGAAGCTTTCTTT
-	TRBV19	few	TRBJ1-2	CASSPRGGGLDGYTF	TGTGCCAGTAGTCCCCGCGGGGGGGGTTTGGATGGCTACACCTTC
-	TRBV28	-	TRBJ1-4	CASSITHGTLNEKLFF	TGTGCCAGCAGTATCACCCACGGGACACTTAATGAAAAACTGTTTTTT
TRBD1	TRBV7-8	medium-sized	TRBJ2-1	CASSPDRGLYSYNEQFF	TGTGCCAGCAGCCCGGACAGGGGGCTCTACTCCTACAATGAGCAGTTCTTC
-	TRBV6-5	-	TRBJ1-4	CASSYLQGLNEKLFF	TGTGCCAGCAGTTACCTACAGGGCCTTAATGAAAAACTGTTTTTT
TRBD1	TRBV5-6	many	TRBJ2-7	CASRPAGTGDSYEQYF	TGTGCCAGCAGGCCAGCCGGGACAGGGGACTCCTACGAGCAGTACTTC
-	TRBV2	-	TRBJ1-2	CASRTVPGGYGYTF	TGTGCCAGCAGGACGGTGCCCGGGGGCTATGGCTACACCTTC
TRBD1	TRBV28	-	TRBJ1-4	CASSLWGQGGEKLFF	TGTGCCAGCAGTTTATGGGGACAGGGGGGCGAAAAACTGTTTTTT
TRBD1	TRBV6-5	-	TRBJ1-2	CASREGQFGYGYTF	TGTGCCAGCAGAGAGGGACAGTTCGGCTATGGCTACACCTTC
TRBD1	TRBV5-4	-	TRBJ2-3	CASSSTTGEGTDTQYF	TGTGCCAGCAGCTCCACGACAGGGGAAGGGACAGATACGCAGTATTTT
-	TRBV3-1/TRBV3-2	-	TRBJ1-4	CASSSTVMEKLFF	TGTGCCAGCAGCTCTACAGTGATGGAAAAACTGTTTTTT
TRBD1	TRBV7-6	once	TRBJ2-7	CASSSGGQGDEQYF	TGTGCCAGCAGCTCAGGGGGACAGGGAGACGAGCAGTACTTC
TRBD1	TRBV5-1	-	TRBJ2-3	CASSLTGGASTDTQYF	TGCGCCAGCAGCTTGACAGGGGGAGCTAGCACAGATACGCAGTATTTT
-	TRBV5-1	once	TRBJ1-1	CASSFQGKDTEAFF	TGCGCCAGCAGCTTTCAGGGCAAGGATACTGAAGCTTTCTTT
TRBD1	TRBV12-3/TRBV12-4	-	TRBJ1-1	CASSRQGEAFF	TGTGCCAGCAGTCGACAGGGGGAAGCTTTCTTT
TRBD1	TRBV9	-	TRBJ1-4	CASSEAPSGTGEEKLFF	TGTGCCAGCAGCGAGGCTCCTTCCGGGACAGGGGAGGAAAAACTGTTTTTT
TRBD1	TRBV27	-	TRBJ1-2	CASSLSAGGAFGGYTF	TGTGCCAGCAGTTTATCGGCAGGGGGCGCATTTGGTGGCTACACCTTC
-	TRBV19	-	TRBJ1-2	CASTRGYGYTF	TGTGCCAGTACCCGGGGATATGGCTACACCTTC
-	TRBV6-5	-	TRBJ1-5	CASSYSDRESNQPQHF	TGTGCCAGCAGTTACTCGGATAGGGAGAGTAATCAGCCCCAGCATTTT